Here is one T cell receptor (beta chain) with its context. Its antigen is not known. This specimen comes from a study of post-analysis software for immune sequencing data. Regarding the study as a whole: When patients were compared with controls, five TRBV segments were more frequent, TRBV5-6, TRBV5-1 and TRBV20-1 among them.

Tagging with unique molecular identifiers was a feature of the TCR beta cDNA libraries. MiXCR, applied by TCRdb to the PCR reads, yields one record per CDR3 protein. The table shows about 540,000 distinct CDR3 sequences, with around 34% occurring only once. Trimming cost V 4 bases and J 2 bases, with 9 bases left between them. The CDR3 totals 13 residues. CDR1 and CDR2 (germline): SQVTM, ANQGSEA. The chain links TRBV29-1 to TRBJ1-5; D remains unclear. Specimen: blood. The sequence was collected from a girl younger than 18 with multiple sclerosis. CDR3 nucleotide sequence: TGCAGCGTTGGCCCAGGAGGCAATCAGCCCCAGCATTTT. Protein: CSVGPGGNQPQHF.